This paragraph reports one T cell receptor (beta chain). Germline V gene data show CDR1 as SNHLY and CDR2 as FYNNEI. With 6 bases removed from V and 7 bases from J, the gap between germline ends came to 10 bases. CDR3 size: 12 residues. The assay was immunoSEQ multiplex PCR, and TCRdb's table has in-frame clones only and misses some. Of 40,000 or so clones in the sample, roughly 88% are singletons; the top ten hold roughly 0.98%. All patients were mismatch repair deficient, assessed by either PCR or immunohistochemistry. The data derive from a study of PD-1 blockade in mismatch repair-deficient tumors. As for the study in general: All were previously treated, progressing patients with eleven to twelve mismatch repair-deficient cancer types.

V is TRBV2 and J is TRBJ1-5, with a weak D call TRBD1 (5 bases). This receptor was taken from an adult with mismatch repair-deficient cancer. Sequenced material: PBMCs, taken 38 weeks after starting pembrolizumab. The DNA of the CDR3 is TGTGCCAGCAGGGACACGACCCAGCCCCAGCATTTT. Translating it yields CASRDTTQPQHF.